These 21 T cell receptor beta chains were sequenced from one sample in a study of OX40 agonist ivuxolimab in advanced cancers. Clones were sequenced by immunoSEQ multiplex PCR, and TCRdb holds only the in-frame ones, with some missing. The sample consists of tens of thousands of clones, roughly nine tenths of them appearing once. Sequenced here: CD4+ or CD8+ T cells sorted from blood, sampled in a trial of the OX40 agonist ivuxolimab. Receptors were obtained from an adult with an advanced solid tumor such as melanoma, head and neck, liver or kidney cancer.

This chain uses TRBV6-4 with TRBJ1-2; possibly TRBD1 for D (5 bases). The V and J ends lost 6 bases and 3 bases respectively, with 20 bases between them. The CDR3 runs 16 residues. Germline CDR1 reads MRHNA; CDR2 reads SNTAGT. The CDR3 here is CASRPWDRGADYGYTF. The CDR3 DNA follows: TGTGCCAGCAGACCCTGGGATCGGGGCGCGGACTATGGCTACACCTTC.

CDR3 bases: TGCGCCAGCAGTGACAGGTCCTCGAACACCGGGGAGCTGTTTTTT. It translates to CASSDRSSNTGELFF. This sequence joins TRBV10-1 and TRBJ2-2, with D unresolved. V was shortened by 3 bases and J by 0 bases, with 8 bases between the two germline ends. Germline values: CDR1 WNHNN, CDR2 SYGVQD (reference sequence). The CDR3 contains 15 residues.

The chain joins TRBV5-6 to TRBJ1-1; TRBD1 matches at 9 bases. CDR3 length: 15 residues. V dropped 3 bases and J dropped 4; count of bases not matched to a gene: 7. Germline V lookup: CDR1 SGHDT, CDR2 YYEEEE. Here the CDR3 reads CASSYGTGLGTEAFF. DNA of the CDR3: TGTGCCAGCAGCTACGGGACAGGGCTGGGCACTGAAGCTTTCTTT.

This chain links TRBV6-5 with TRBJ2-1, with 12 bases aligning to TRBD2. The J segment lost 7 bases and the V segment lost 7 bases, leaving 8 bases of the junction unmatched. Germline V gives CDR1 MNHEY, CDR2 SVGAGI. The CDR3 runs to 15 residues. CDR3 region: CASTQRTSGTNEQFF. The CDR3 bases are TGTGCCAGCACCCAACGGACTAGCGGGACTAATGAGCAGTTCTTC.

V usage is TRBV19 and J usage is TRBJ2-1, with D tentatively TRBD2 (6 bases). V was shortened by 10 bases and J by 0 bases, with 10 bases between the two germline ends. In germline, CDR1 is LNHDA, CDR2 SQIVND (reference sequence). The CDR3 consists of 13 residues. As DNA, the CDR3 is TGTGCCACCCGGGAGAGCTCCTACAATGAGCAGTTCTTC. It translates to CATRESSYNEQFF. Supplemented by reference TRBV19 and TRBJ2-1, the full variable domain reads DGGITQSPKYLFRKEGQNVTLSCEQNLNHDAMYWYRQDPGQGLRLIYYSQIVNDFQKGDIAEGYSVSREKKESFPLTVTSAQKNPTAFYLCATRESSYNEQFFGPGTRLTVL.

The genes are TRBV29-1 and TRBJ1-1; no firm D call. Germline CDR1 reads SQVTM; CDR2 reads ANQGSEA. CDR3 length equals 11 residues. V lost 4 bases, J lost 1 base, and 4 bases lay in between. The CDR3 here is CSVASNTEAFF. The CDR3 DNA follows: TGCAGCGTTGCGTCGAACACTGAAGCTTTCTTT.

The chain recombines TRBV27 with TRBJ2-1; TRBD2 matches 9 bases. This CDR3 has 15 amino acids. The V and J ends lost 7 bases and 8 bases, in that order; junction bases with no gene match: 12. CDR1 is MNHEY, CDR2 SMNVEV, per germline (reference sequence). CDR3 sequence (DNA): TGTGCCAGCAACCTACTCAGCGGGAGGTCAGATGAGCAGTTCTTC. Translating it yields CASNLLSGRSDEQFF.

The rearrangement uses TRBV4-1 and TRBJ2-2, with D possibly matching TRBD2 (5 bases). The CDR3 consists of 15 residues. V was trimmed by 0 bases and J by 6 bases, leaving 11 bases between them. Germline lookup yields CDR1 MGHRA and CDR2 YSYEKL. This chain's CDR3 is CASSQDRRGSGELFF. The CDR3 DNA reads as TGCGCCAGCAGCCAAGATAGGAGAGGGTCCGGGGAGCTGTTTTTT.

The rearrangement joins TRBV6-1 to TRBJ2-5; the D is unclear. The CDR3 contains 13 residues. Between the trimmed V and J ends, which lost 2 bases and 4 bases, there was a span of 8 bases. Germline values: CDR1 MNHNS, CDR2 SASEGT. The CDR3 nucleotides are TGTGCCAGCAGTGAACAGGTGGGAGAGACCCAGTACTTC. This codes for CASSEQVGETQYF.

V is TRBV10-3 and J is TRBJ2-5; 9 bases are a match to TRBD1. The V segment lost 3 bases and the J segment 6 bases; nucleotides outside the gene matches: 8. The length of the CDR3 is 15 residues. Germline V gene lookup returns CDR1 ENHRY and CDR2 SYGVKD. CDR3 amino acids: CAISDPGQGGKTQYF. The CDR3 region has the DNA TGTGCCATCAGTGACCCGGGACAGGGAGGGAAGACCCAGTACTTC.

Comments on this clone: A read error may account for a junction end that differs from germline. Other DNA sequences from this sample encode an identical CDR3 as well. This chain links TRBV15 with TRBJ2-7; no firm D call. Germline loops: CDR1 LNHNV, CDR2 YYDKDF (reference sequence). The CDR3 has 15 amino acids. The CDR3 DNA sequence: TGTGCCACCAGCAGAGACCGGGCGGCCTCCTACGAACAGTACTTC. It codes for CATSRDRAASYEQYF.

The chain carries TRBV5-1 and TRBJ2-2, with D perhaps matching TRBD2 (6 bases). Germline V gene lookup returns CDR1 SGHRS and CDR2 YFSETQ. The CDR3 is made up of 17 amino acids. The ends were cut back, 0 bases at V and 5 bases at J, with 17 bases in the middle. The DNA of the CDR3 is TGCGCCAGCAGCTTGGTTTTTGTCGGGAGTTCGACCGGGGAGCTGTTTTTT. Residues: CASSLVFVGSSTGELFF.

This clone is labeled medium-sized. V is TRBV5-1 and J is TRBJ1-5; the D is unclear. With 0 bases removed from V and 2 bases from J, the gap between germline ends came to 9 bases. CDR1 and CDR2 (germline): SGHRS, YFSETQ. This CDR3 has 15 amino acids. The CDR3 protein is CASSLDSSRNQPQHF. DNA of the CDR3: TGCGCCAGCAGCTTGGATTCATCTCGCAATCAGCCCCAGCATTTT.

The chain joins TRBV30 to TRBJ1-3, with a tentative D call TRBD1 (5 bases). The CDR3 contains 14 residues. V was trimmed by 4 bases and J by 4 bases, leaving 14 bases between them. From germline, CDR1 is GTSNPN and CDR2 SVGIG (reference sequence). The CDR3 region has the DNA TGTGCCTGGACCCGGGGGTTATCGGGAAACACCATATATTTT. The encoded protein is CAWTRGLSGNTIYF.

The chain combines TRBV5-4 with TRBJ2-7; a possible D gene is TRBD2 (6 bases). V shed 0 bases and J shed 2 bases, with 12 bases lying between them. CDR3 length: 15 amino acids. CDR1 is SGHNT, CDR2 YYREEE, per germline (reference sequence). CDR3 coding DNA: TGTGCCAGCAGCTTGGTGCCTAGCGTACCCTACGAGCAGTACTTC. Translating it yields CASSLVPSVPYEQYF.

CDR3 loop: CASSYSANTEAFF. DNA for the CDR3: TGTGCCAGCAGTTACTCGGCGAACACTGAAGCTTTCTTT. V usage is TRBV6-6 and J usage is TRBJ1-1; unclear D gene. Germline-derived CDR1 and CDR2 are MNHNY and SVGAGI (reference sequence). Trimming took off 0 bases at V and 1 base at J, with 3 bases between the two ends. The CDR3 covers 13 residues.

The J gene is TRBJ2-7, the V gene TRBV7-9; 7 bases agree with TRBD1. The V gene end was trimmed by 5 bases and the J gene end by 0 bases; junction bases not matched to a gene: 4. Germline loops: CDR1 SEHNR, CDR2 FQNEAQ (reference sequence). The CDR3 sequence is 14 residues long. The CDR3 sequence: CASSPGDSSYEQYF. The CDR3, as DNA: TGTGCCAGCAGCCCCGGGGACAGCTCCTACGAGCAGTACTTC.

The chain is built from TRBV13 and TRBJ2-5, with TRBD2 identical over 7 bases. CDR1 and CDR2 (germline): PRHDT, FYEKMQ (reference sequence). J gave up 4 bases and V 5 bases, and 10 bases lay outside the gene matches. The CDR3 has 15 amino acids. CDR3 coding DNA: TGTGCCAGCAGCCCCCGAGGGAGGGGCGGAGAGACCCAGTACTTC. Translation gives CASSPRGRGGETQYF.

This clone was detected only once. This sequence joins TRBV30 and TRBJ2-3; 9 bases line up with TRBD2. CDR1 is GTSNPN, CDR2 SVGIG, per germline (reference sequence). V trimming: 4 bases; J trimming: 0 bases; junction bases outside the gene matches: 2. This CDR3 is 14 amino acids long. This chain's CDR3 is CAWTSGMSTDTQYF. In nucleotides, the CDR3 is TGTGCCTGGACTAGCGGGATGAGCACAGATACGCAGTATTTT.

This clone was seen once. The CDR3 coding sequence is TGTGCCAGCAGTGTTAAGGTTATGAACACTGAAGCTTTCTTT. This translates into CASSVKVMNTEAFF. The chain uses TRBV6-1 and TRBJ1-1; no definite D call. Looked up from germline, CDR1 is MNHNS and CDR2 is SASEGT. The V gene lost 4 bases and the J gene lost 0 bases, with 9 bases spanning the gap. This CDR3 is built from 14 residues.

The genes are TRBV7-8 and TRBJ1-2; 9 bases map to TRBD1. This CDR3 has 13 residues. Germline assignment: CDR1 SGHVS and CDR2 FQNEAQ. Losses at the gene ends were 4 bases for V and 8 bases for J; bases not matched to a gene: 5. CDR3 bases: TGTGCCAGCAGCTGGGGGACAGGGCGAGGCTACACCTTC. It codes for CASSWGTGRGYTF. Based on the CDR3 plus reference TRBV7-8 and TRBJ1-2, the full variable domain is GAGVSQSPRYKVAKRGQDVALRCDPISGHVSLFWYQQALGQGPEFLTYFQNEAQLDKSGLPSDRFFAERPEGSVSTLKIQRTQQEDSAVYLCASSWGTGRGYTFGSGTRLTVV.